This T cell receptor (beta chain) derives from a study of vaccination effects on CD4 cells after COVID-19. Viral peptide pools were used in the ViraFEST assay to expand antigen-specific CD4+ T cells, and sequencing came afterward. Once cultured for roughly 10 days, the cells underwent separation to obtain CD4+ T cells. Supplemented with 8.5 to 10 IU/ml IL-2 and roughly 10 ug/ml peptides, some 2 million PBMC per well were kept in culture. Overall study results and limits: Late post-vaccination samples showed marked contraction of infection- and vaccine-induced clones. The study enrolled few convalescent patients and sampled no early post-infection timepoints.

Comment on this clone: Antigen: not known.

Data came from immunoSEQ multiplex PCR; TCRdb stores just in-frame clones and leaves some out. The repertoire holds around 79,000 clones, with approximately 81% as singletons. The clonotype originates from a human donor who received a COVID-19 vaccine. This specimen consisted of CD4+ T cells from PBMCs cultured with HCoV-229E spike peptides, obtained before COVID-19 vaccination.

The DNA of the CDR3 is TGCACCAGCAGCCGCGGCGGCGGGGGGGCCAAAGATACGCAGTATTTT. This sequence encodes CTSSRGGGGAKDTQYF. The chain recombines TRBV1 with TRBJ2-3; the D call in the table, TRBD2, was not verified against the DNA. TRBV1 is a pseudogene locus. The CDR3 length is 16 residues.